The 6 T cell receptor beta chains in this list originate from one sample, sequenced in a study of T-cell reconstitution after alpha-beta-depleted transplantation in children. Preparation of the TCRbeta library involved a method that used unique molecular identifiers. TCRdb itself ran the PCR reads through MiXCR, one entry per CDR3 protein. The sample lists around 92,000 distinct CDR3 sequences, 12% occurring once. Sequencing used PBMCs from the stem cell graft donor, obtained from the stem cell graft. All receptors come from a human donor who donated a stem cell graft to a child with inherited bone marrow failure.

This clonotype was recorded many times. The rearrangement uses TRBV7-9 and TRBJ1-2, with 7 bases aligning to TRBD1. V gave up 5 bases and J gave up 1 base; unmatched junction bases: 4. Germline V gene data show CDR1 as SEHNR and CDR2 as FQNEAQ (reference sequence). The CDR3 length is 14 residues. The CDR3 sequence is CASSLGQNNYGYTF. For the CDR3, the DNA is TGTGCCAGCAGCCTGGGACAGAATAACTATGGCTACACCTTC.

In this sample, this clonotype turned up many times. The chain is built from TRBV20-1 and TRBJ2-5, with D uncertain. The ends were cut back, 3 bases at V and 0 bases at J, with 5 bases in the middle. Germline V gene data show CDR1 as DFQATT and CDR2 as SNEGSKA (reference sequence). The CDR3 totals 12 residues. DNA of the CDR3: TGCAGTGCTAGGAGCGACCAAGAGACCCAGTACTTC. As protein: CSARSDQETQYF.

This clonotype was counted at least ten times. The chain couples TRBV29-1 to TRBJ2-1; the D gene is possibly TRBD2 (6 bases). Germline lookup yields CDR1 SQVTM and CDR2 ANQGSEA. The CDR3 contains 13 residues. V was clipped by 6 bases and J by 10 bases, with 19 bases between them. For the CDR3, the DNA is TGCAGCGTGGATCGGGACTGGGGTTCGGAGCAGTTCTTC. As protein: CSVDRDWGSEQFF.

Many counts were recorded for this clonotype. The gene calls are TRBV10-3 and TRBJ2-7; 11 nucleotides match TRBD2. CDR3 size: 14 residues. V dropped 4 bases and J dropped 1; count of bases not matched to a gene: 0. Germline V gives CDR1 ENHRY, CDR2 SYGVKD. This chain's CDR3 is CAISGLAGSYEQYF. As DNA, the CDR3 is TGTGCCATCAGTGGACTAGCGGGATCCTACGAGCAGTACTTC.

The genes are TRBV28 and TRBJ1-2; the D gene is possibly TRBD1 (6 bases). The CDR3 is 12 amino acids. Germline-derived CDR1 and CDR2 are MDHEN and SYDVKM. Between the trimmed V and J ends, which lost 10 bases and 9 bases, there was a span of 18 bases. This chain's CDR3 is CAMGPRGHCYTF. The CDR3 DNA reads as TGTGCCATGGGCCCCCGGGGGCATTGCTACACCTTC.

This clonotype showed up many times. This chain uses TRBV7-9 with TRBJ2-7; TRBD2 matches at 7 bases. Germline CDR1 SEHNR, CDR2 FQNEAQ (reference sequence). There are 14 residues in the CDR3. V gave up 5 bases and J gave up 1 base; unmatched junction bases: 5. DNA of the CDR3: TGTGCCAGCAGCGCCGGGGAGGGTTCCTACGAGCAGTACTTC. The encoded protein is CASSAGEGSYEQYF.